This is a list of T cell receptor beta chains from one sample in a study of cytomegalovirus exposure and HLA in healthy donors. Method: immunoSEQ multiplex PCR; TCRdb's copy keeps in-frame clones and lacks some. The repertoire holds about 190,000 clones, with 81% as singletons. The sequenced material came from PBMCs. These receptors originate from a man in his late teens or twenties in good health and CMV-seronegative. Each CDR3 is given with its conserved first and last residue. Fields, in order: J gene, V gene, clone size, D gene, CDR3 DNA, CDR3 protein. A D gene is named only where the DNA matches it firmly. Clone size appears in some rows only: once, few, many, or a class for an expanded clone.

J: TRBJ2-7; V: TRBV11-2; size: once; D: NA; DNA: TGTGCCAGCAAGGTTACAGGGATAAAGGACGAGCAGTACTTC; CDR3: CASKVTGIKDEQYF
J: TRBJ2-1; V: TRBV13; size: once; D: NA; DNA: TGTGCCAGCAGGCAGCAGGGCCCGAGCTCCTACAATGAGCAGTTCTTC; CDR3: CASRQQGPSSYNEQFF
J: TRBJ1-5; V: TRBV6-5; size: NA; D: NA; DNA: TGTGCCAGCAGTTACTCGCTACAGAATCAGCCCCAGCATTTT; CDR3: CASSYSLQNQPQHF
J: TRBJ2-3; V: TRBV19; size: NA; D: TRBD1; DNA: TGTGCCAGCACTAGGGACAGCTCAGGGGCCTATACTAGCACAGATACGCAGTATTTT; CDR3: CASTRDSSGAYTSTDTQYF
J: TRBJ2-1; V: TRBV15; size: NA; D: TRBD2; DNA: TGTGCCACCAGTATTAGGACTAGCGGGAAAGGTGAGCAGTTCTTC; CDR3: CATSIRTSGKGEQFF
J: TRBJ1-5; V: TRBV7-2; size: NA; D: NA; DNA: TGTGCCAGCAGCTCCGGGCTAGGGGGGGATCAGCCCCAGCATTTT; CDR3: CASSSGLGGDQPQHF
J: TRBJ2-1; V: TRBV29-1; size: NA; D: TRBD2; DNA: TGCAGCGTACCCCCGGGACTAGCGGGATACAATGAGCAGTTCTTC; CDR3: CSVPPGLAGYNEQFF
J: TRBJ2-5; V: TRBV21-1; size: NA; D: NA; DNA: TGTGCCAGCAGCAAAGGCACAGGGAGTGGGCTCAACCAGTACTTC; CDR3: CASSKGTGSGLNQYF
J: TRBJ2-4; V: TRBV28; size: NA; D: TRBD2; DNA: TGTGCCACCCAACCAACGGGGGGGCTAGCGGAACAGTACTTC; CDR3: CATQPTGGLAEQYF
J: TRBJ1-2; V: TRBV2; size: NA; D: NA; DNA: TGTGCCAGCAGTGAAGGGCCGTTTACAGGGAAAGACGGGATTCGATATGGCTACACCTTC; CDR3: CASSEGPFTGKDGIRYGYTF
J: TRBJ1-2; V: TRBV10-2; size: NA; D: NA; DNA: TGCGCCAGCAGGCCCCCCGCAGAAAACTATGGCTACACCTTC; CDR3: CASRPPAENYGYTF